This T cell receptor beta chain is from a study of cytomegalovirus exposure and HLA in healthy donors. The study, taken as a whole, reports: Rarity characterized most TCR sequences, yet some public TCRs appeared in many donors. One variant, a missense change in DCLRE1C, was linked in a later analysis to TCR beta V- and J-gene trimming. Researchers had no immune exposure information except CMV serostatus available. Confirmation was obtained in vitro that three CMV-associated chains are specific for CMV antigens.

The CDR3 spans 16 residues. Germline V gene sequence: CDR1 MDHEN, CDR2 SYDVKM. Unmatched junction bases numbered 11, after V lost 3 bases and J lost 3 bases. About this clone itself: Its antigen is not known.

This PCR relied on a set of 60 Vbeta primers and 13 Jbeta primers. Using immunoSEQ multiplex PCR, the repertoire was profiled, and TCRdb retains in-frame clones only, with some absent. The sample lists about 120,000 clones; approximately 80% were seen once. This chain uses TRBV28 with TRBJ2-7, with 7 nucleotides matching TRBD1. The receptor was derived from a man aged 30 to 45 in good health and CMV-seropositive. The sequencing input was PBMCs. CDR3 region: CASSLEPDREGYEQYF. The CDR3 DNA follows: TGTGCCAGCAGTTTGGAGCCAGACAGGGAAGGCTACGAGCAGTACTTC.